A selection of T cell receptor beta chains follows, all from one sample in a study of cytomegalovirus exposure and HLA in healthy donors. Only in-frame clones appear in the TCRdb table, and some are missing; sequencing was by immunoSEQ multiplex PCR. The sample has some 130,000 clones; roughly 80% are singletons. Specimen: PBMCs. The receptors were gathered from a female donor in good health and CMV-seronegative. The CDR3 runs from the conserved cysteine through the conserved F or W. Fields, in order: D gene, J gene, V gene, clone size, CDR3 protein, CDR3 DNA. A D gene is named only where the DNA matches it firmly. The size field is filled for only some rows; it gives once, few, many or a size class.

>NA|TRBJ2-7|TRBV28|NA
CASRGLSYEQYF
TGTGCCAGCAGGGGACTCTCCTACGAGCAGTACTTC
>NA|TRBJ1-1|TRBV7-9|few
CASSRLGGSGTEAFF
TGTGCCAGCAGCCGCCTCGGAGGGAGCGGCACTGAAGCTTTCTTT
>TRBD1|TRBJ2-7|TRBV10-1|NA
CASSVDRSEEGEQYF
TGCGCCAGCAGCGTGGACAGGTCTGAAGAAGGGGAGCAGTACTTC
>TRBD2|TRBJ2-7|TRBV9|once
CASSMMGLAGLDEQYF
TGTGCCAGCAGCATGATGGGACTAGCGGGATTAGACGAGCAGTACTTC
>TRBD1|TRBJ2-3|TRBV7-9|NA
CASSFPGGLGTDTQYF
TGTGCCAGCAGCTTCCCAGGGGGCTTGGGCACAGATACGCAGTATTTT
>NA|TRBJ2-1|TRBV7-3|NA
CASSFFTTNSYNEQFF
TGTGCCAGCAGTTTTTTTACTACAAACTCCTACAATGAGCAGTTCTTC
>NA|TRBJ1-6|TRBV9|NA
CASSVAEFGVSPLHF
TGTGCCAGCAGCGTAGCGGAGTTCGGGGTATCACCCCTCCACTTT
>TRBD2|TRBJ2-1|TRBV4-2|once
CASSQAGGPMNEQFF
TGTGCCAGCAGCCAAGCGGGAGGGCCTATGAATGAGCAGTTCTTC
>NA|TRBJ2-5|TRBV7-2|once
CASSASRQETQYF
TGTGCCAGCAGCGCGTCCAGGCAAGAGACCCAGTACTTC
>NA|TRBJ2-7|TRBV12-2|once
CASRPRTGSSYEQYF
TGTGCAAGTCGCCCTCGGACAGGGAGCTCCTACGAGCAGTACTTC
>NA|TRBJ1-4|TRBV29-1|NA
CSARRGWETNEKLFF
TGCAGCGCGCGACGGGGTTGGGAAACTAATGAAAAACTGTTTTTT
>NA|TRBJ2-2|TRBV11-3|few
CASSVSGRGTGELFF
TGTGCCAGCAGCGTCAGCGGGCGTGGCACCGGGGAGCTGTTTTTT
>TRBD2|TRBJ2-2|TRBV27|NA
CASRPGLADTGELFF
TGTGCCAGCCGCCCGGGACTAGCGGACACCGGGGAGCTGTTTTTT
>NA|TRBJ2-2|TRBV6-4|NA
CASSDRGASTGELFF
TGTGCCAGCAGTGACAGGGGTGCGAGCACCGGGGAGCTGTTTTTT
>NA|TRBJ2-3|TRBV19|NA
CASSIVAETQYF
TGTGCCAGTAGTATAGTTGCGGAAACGCAGTATTTT
>NA|TRBJ1-4|TRBV19|few
CASSPGSWEGEKLFF
TGTGCCAGTAGCCCCGGGTCCTGGGAGGGTGAAAAACTGTTTTTT
>TRBD2|TRBJ2-7|TRBV5-4|NA
CASSQRLAGGTYEQYF
TGTGCCAGCAGTCAAAGACTAGCGGGAGGGACCTACGAGCAGTACTTC
>NA|TRBJ2-5|TRBV29-1|NA
CSVGQGQETQYF
TGCAGCGTTGGGCAGGGCCAAGAGACCCAGTACTTC
>TRBD1|TRBJ1-5|TRBV30|once
CAWSENRGHSNQPQHF
TGTGCCTGGAGTGAAAACAGGGGGCATAGCAATCAGCCCCAGCATTTT
>NA|TRBJ2-1|TRBV25-1|NA
CASSPPSFYEQFF
TGTGCCAGCAGTCCGCCCAGTTTCTATGAGCAGTTCTTC